This TCR beta chain originates from a study of blood T cell repertoires in COVID-19. Turning to the study itself: Samples of COVID-19 (acute and convalescent) were obtained from the United States, Italy and Spain. T cells, B-cell-depleted T cells, or PBMCs provided the cDNA or gDNA that served as material.

Losses at the gene ends were 4 bases for V and 0 bases for J; bases not matched to a gene: 3. This CDR3 has 15 amino acids. Germline V CDR1 and CDR2: ENHRY, SYGVKD. In the source study's methods: Amplified reference gene primers provided the basis for estimating nucleated cell counts. Sequenced by immunoSEQ multiplex PCR; TCRdb stores in-frame clones only, minus some. D and trimming were read from the DNA, whereas the V and J calls and clone size are those reported in that table. This sample has approximately 130,000 clones, with 85% to 90% found just once. The source of this sequence is a man aged 45 to 65 with acute or convalescent COVID-19. The J gene is TRBJ2-7, the V gene TRBV10-3; 10 nucleotides line up with TRBD1. Sequencing was performed on peripheral blood. This chain's CDR3 is CAISARTGGSYEQYF. The CDR3 DNA reads TGTGCCATCAGTGCAAGGACAGGGGGCTCCTACGAGCAGTACTTC.